This is a list of T cell receptor beta chains from one sample in a study of blood T cell repertoires in COVID-19. Sequenced by immunoSEQ multiplex PCR; TCRdb stores in-frame clones only, minus some. The sample holds more than 200,000 clones; around nine tenths are singletons and the top ten take about 3.5%. Sequenced material: PBMCs or T cells enriched from blood (not recorded which). The receptors were gathered from a woman between 25 and 40 years old who had been exposed to COVID-19. The CDR3 runs from the conserved cysteine through the conserved F or W. A D gene is named only where the DNA matches it firmly. Clone size is given for some rows only: seen once, a few or many times, or a class if the clone is expanded.

>16|TRBD1|TRBJ1-2|NA|TRBV4-2
TGTGCCAGCAGCCCCGACAGGGGCCGTTCCTTCTATGGCTACACCTTC
CASSPDRGRSFYGYTF
>15|TRBD2|TRBJ2-2|once|TRBV2
TGTGCCAGCAGTCCCCTAGCGGTGAACACCGGGGAGCTGTTTTTT
CASSPLAVNTGELFF
>14|NA|TRBJ1-4|once|TRBV5-1
TGCGCCAGCAGCTTGGGTCAGGGAAGGGAAAAACTGTTTTTT
CASSLGQGREKLFF
>16|TRBD1|TRBJ2-5|once|TRBV5-6
TGTGCCAGCAGCTTTTTGACAGGGAATATCGAGGAGACCCAGTACTTC
CASSFLTGNIEETQYF
>15|NA|TRBJ2-3|NA|TRBV7-9
TGTGCCAGCAGCTTACCGCTCTCCCCGGGAGATACGCAGTATTTT
CASSLPLSPGDTQYF
>13|NA|TRBJ2-3|once|TRBV30
TGTGCCTGGAGTGTAAGCGGCACAGATACGCAGTATTTT
CAWSVSGTDTQYF
>14|TRBD2|TRBJ2-7|NA|TRBV5-1
TGCGCCAGCAGCCGGACTAGCGGAAGGAACGAGCAGTACTTC
CASSRTSGRNEQYF
>12|NA|TRBJ2-2|NA|TRBV29-1
TGCAGCGTCTCAGGGCGGACCGGGGAGCTGTTTTTT
CSVSGRTGELFF
>17|TRBD1|TRBJ1-5|NA|TRBV5-6
TGTGCCAGCAGCTTGGCCGGTGGACAGGGTGACAATCAGCCCCAGCATTTT
CASSLAGGQGDNQPQHF
>14|TRBD1|TRBJ1-6|NA|TRBV6-5
TGTGCCAGCCTTGGGACAGCCGTCGAGGGGCCCCTCCACTTT
CASLGTAVEGPLHF
>15|TRBD1|TRBJ1-2|NA|TRBV30
TGTGCCTGGAGGTTACGGGACAGGGTTGGGAAAGGCTACACCTTC
CAWRLRDRVGKGYTF
>12|NA|TRBJ1-1|NA|TRBV2
TGTGCCAGCATCTCAGAAAACACTGAAGCTTTCTTT
CASISENTEAFF
>13|NA|TRBJ1-2|NA|TRBV5-5
TGTGCCAGCAGCTTGGCAGGGGCGAACGGCTACACCTTC
CASSLAGANGYTF
>14|TRBD1|TRBJ1-2|once|TRBV3-1/TRBV3-2
TGTGCCAGCAGCCAACAGGGGGCTGACTATGGCTACACCTTC
CASSQQGADYGYTF
>13|NA|TRBJ2-1|NA|TRBV5-1
TGCGCCAGCAGCCTAATGCCCGAGAGTGAGCAGTTCTTC
CASSLMPESEQFF
>11|NA|TRBJ2-5|once|TRBV29-1
TGCAGCGTTGAAGCAGGAGAGACCCAGTACTTC
CSVEAGETQYF
>12|NA|TRBJ1-2|NA|TRBV7-9
TGTGCCAGCAGCTTTCTCACGAGTGGCTACACCTTC
CASSFLTSGYTF
>17|NA|TRBJ2-7|NA|TRBV30
TGTGCCTACCGGCCCGCGGGTGGCAGTCTACTCTCCTACGAGCAGTACTTC
CAYRPAGGSLLSYEQYF
>12|TRBD1|TRBJ1-1|NA|TRBV6-5
TGTGCCAGCCACAGGGGGGACACTGAAGCTTTCTTT
CASHRGDTEAFF
>15|TRBD1|TRBJ2-1|NA|TRBV19
TGTGCCAGTAGTATAGAGATACACAGGGGGAATGAGCAGTTCTTC
CASSIEIHRGNEQFF
>14|NA|TRBJ2-5|NA|TRBV7-6
TGTGCCAGCAGCTATAGACAGAAAGGAGAGACCCAGTACTTC
CASSYRQKGETQYF
>16|NA|TRBJ1-4|NA|TRBV2
TGTGCCAGCAGTGATTGGGGTTCGGACTTAGAGGAAAAACTGTTTTTT
CASSDWGSDLEEKLFF
>17|NA|TRBJ1-3|NA|TRBV3-1/TRBV3-2
TGTGCCAGCAGCCAAGAGAGGGAGGGATGGATTCGAAACACCATATATTTT
CASSQEREGWIRNTIYF
>12|NA|TRBJ2-3|NA|TRBV5-1
TGCGCCAGCAGCTTGGTTGGGGAGACGCAGTATTTT
CASSLVGETQYF
>18|TRBD2|TRBJ2-7|NA|TRBV6-1
TGTGCCAGCAGTGTTTCCCTTCCGGGACTAGCGGGCTACTACGAGCAGTACTTC
CASSVSLPGLAGYYEQYF
>15|NA|TRBJ2-3|NA|TRBV5-1
TGCGCCAGCAGCCACCAGGGATCTGGCACAGATACGCAGTATTTT
CASSHQGSGTDTQYF
>14|NA|TRBJ2-5|NA|TRBV15
TGTGCCACCAGCCTGGGCTCCGGGGGTGAGACCCAGTACTTC
CATSLGSGGETQYF
>15|NA|TRBJ1-1|NA|TRBV3-1/TRBV3-2
TGTGCCAGCAGCCAAGCGGGACACCTCCCCACTGAAGCTTTCTTT
CASSQAGHLPTEAFF
>14|NA|TRBJ1-1|NA|TRBV4-1
TGCGCCAGCAGCCCCCGACAGGAGAACACTGAAGCTTTCTTT
CASSPRQENTEAFF
>16|TRBD1|TRBJ1-6|NA|TRBV28
TGTGCCAGCAGCATAACAGGGGGCTTGGGGGATTCACCCCTCCACTTT
CASSITGGLGDSPLHF
>13|NA|TRBJ1-5|NA|TRBV28
TGTGCCAGCAGCCGAGAGAGAAATCAGCCCCAGCATTTT
CASSRERNQPQHF
>13|NA|TRBJ2-4|NA|TRBV20-1
TGCAGTGCTAGTTGGCTAGCCAAAAACATTCAGTACTTC
CSASWLAKNIQYF
>13|NA|TRBJ2-2|NA|TRBV4-1
TGCGCCAGCAGCCAAGGCGTTGCCGGGGAGCTGTTTTTT
CASSQGVAGELFF
>16|TRBD1|TRBJ2-1|NA|TRBV5-4
TGTGCCAGCAGCCTGTTGGGACAGGGGGCAATGTATGAGCAGTTCTTC
CASSLLGQGAMYEQFF
>16|TRBD2|TRBJ2-5|NA|TRBV9
TGTGCCAGCAGCGTAGTGGGTAGCGGGAGGTCAGAGACCCAGTACTTC
CASSVVGSGRSETQYF
>14|NA|TRBJ2-7|NA|TRBV3-1/TRBV3-2
TGTGCCAGCAGCCAAGAGACAGCATTTTACGAGCAGTACTTC
CASSQETAFYEQYF
>15|NA|TRBJ1-4|NA|TRBV19
TGTGCCAGTAGTATAACAGTTGCAACTAATGAAAAACTGTTTTTT
CASSITVATNEKLFF
>18|NA|TRBJ1-1|NA|TRBV10-2
TGCGCCAGCAGTGAGTCGCCCCAGGCAGGGTTGGTGAACACTGAAGCTTTCTTT
CASSESPQAGLVNTEAFF
>13|NA|TRBJ2-1|once|TRBV4-1
TGCGCCAGCAGCAGGCGGGACGAAAATGAGCAGTTCTTC
CASSRRDENEQFF
>17|TRBD2|TRBJ2-1|NA|TRBV5-4
TGTGCCAGCAGCCCGGGACTAGGGGCCAGCACCTACAATGAGCAGTTCTTC
CASSPGLGASTYNEQFF
>14|NA|TRBJ1-1|NA|TRBV4-1
TGCGCCAGCAGCCAAGTGCTGGAGGACAGTGAAGCTTTCTTT
CASSQVLEDSEAFF
>12|NA|TRBJ2-7|NA|TRBV5-6
TGTGCCAGCCGATCAGGTTCCGGCGAGCAGTACTTC
CASRSGSGEQYF
>16|TRBD2|TRBJ2-1|NA|TRBV19
TGTGCCAGTAGTATCGGGACTAGCGGGTACCACAATGAGCAGTTCTTC
CASSIGTSGYHNEQFF
>14|NA|TRBJ1-5|NA|TRBV19
TGTGCCAGTAGTCTGACACCGAACGGTCAGCCCCAGCATTTT
CASSLTPNGQPQHF
>13|NA|TRBJ2-7|NA|TRBV12-3/TRBV12-4
TGTGCCAGCAGTTTAGCACAGTACTACGAGCAGTACTTC
CASSLAQYYEQYF
>17|TRBD2|TRBJ2-3|NA|TRBV4-1
TGCGCCAGCAGCCAGGGTCCGGGACTAGCTGCCACAGATACGCAGTATTTT
CASSQGPGLAATDTQYF
>11|NA|TRBJ2-1|few|TRBV25-1
TGTGCCAGCAGGAGCGGTAATGAGCAGTTCTTC
CASRSGNEQFF
>16|NA|TRBJ1-3|NA|TRBV9
TGTGCCAGCAGCGTAGTACAGGCGGCCTCTGGAAACACCATATATTTT
CASSVVQAASGNTIYF
>14|NA|TRBJ1-1|NA|TRBV7-9
TGTGCCAGCAGCTTAGGACAAACGAACACTGAAGCTTTCTTT
CASSLGQTNTEAFF
>15|NA|TRBJ2-2|NA|TRBV7-7
TGTGCCAGCAGCGAGGAGGCCGGCCTAGAAGGGGAGCTGTTTTTT
CASSEEAGLEGELFF